This T cell receptor beta chain is drawn from a study of blood T cell repertoires in COVID-19. The table came from immunoSEQ multiplex PCR; TCRdb's copy has only in-frame clones and leaves some out. The repertoire has 75,000 to 100,000 clones, about 87% of them found once; the top ten carry 15%. The junction had 12 bases not matched to a gene; V was cut back by 6 bases and J by 4 bases. This CDR3 has 16 amino acids. Looked up from germline, CDR1 is SNHLY and CDR2 is FYNNEI. The receptor was isolated from a human donor in a cohort sampled during active COVID-19. The V gene is TRBV2, the J gene TRBJ1-2, with 9 bases matching TRBD1. Source material: peripheral blood. CDR3 protein: CASSSGTGFIFYGYTF. The CDR3 DNA reads as TGTGCCAGCAGCTCCGGGACAGGGTTTATATTCTATGGCTACACCTTC. The full variable domain, its missing parts supplied by reference TRBV2 and TRBJ1-2, is EPEVTQTPSHQVTQMGQEVILRCVPISNHLYFYWYRQILGQKVEFLVSFYNNEISEKSEIFDDQFSVERPDGSNFTLKIRSTKLEDSAMYFCASSSGTGFIFYGYTFGSGTRLTVV.